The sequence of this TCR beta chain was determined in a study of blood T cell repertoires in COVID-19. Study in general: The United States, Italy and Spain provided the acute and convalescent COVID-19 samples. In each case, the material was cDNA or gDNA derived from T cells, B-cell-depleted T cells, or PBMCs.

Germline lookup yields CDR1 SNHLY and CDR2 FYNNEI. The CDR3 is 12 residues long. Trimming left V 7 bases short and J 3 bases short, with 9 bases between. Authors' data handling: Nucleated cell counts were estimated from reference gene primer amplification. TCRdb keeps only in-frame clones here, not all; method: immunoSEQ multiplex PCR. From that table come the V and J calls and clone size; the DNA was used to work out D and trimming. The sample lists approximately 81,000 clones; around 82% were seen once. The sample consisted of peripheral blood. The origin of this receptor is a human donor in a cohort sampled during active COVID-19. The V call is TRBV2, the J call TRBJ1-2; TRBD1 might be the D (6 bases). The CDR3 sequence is CASIPGDYGYTF. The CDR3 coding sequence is TGTGCCAGCATCCCAGGGGACTATGGCTACACCTTC. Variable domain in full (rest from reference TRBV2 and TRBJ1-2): EPEVTQTPSHQVTQMGQEVILRCVPISNHLYFYWYRQILGQKVEFLVSFYNNEISEKSEIFDDQFSVERPDGSNFTLKIRSTKLEDSAMYFCASIPGDYGYTFGSGTRLTVV.